The present T cell receptor (beta chain) was sequenced within a study of cytotoxic CD8 clonotypes in ibrutinib-treated CLL. Overall study context: Of a cohort that held around 11 relapsed/refractory and 15 treatment-naive patients, approximately 18 were IGHV unmutated. Per sample, productive templates averaged almost 260,000 and productive rearrangements averaged about 92,000.

Details on this clone: Its cognate antigen is unknown.

Data came from immunoSEQ multiplex PCR; TCRdb stores just in-frame clones and leaves some out. The table records roughly 100,000 clones, 70% to 85% of them present only once. Study-wide results and caveats: Sustained-remission patients were sampled at different times than progressing patients were. Clonality rose at ibrutinib response, held steady in sustained remission, and fell toward baseline at progression.

The TCR comes from a human donor with chronic lymphocytic leukemia. This material consisted of PBMCs, taken after 12 months of ibrutinib treatment.

The CDR3 DNA sequence: TGTGCCAGCTCACCAATAGCCCGATCCGTCAACTCTGGAAACACCATATATTTT. It is translated as CASSPIARSVNSGNTIYF. The genes are TRBV18 and TRBJ1-3; D remains unclear. V was cut by 2 bases and J by 0 bases, with 17 bases left in between. This CDR3 has 18 residues. Germline V gene sequence: CDR1 KGHSH, CDR2 LQKENI.